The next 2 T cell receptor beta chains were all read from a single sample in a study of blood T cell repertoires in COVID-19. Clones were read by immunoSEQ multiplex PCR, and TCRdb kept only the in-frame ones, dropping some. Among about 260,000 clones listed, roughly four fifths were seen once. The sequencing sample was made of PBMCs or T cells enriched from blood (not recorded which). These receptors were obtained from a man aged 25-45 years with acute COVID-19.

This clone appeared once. The CDR3 here is CASSQYEQGSNQPQHF. CDR3 nucleotide sequence: TGCGCCAGCAGCCAGTACGAACAGGGCAGCAATCAGCCCCAGCATTTT. The genes are TRBV4-1 and TRBJ1-5; a possible D gene is TRBD1 (6 bases). V dropped 3 bases and J dropped 1 base, with 13 bases sitting between them. The CDR3 covers 16 residues. Germline V gives CDR1 MGHRA, CDR2 YSYEKL.

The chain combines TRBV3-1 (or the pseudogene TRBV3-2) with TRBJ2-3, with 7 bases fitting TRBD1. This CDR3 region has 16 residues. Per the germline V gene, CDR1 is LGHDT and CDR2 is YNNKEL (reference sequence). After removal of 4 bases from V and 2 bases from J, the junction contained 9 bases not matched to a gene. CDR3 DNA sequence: TGTGCCAGCAGCCTCGACCAGGGACAGTACACAGATACGCAGTATTTT. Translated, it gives CASSLDQGQYTDTQYF.